The 18 T cell receptor beta chains presented below share a single source sample, sequenced in a study of T-cell reconstitution after alpha-beta-depleted transplantation in children. During its preparation, the TCRbeta library received unique molecular identifiers. TCRdb reanalysed the PCR reads using MiXCR and keeps one entry per CDR3 protein. The table shows a few hundred thousand distinct CDR3 sequences, with about 40% occurring only once. The sample consisted of PBMCs, taken before TCRalphabeta/CD19-depleted stem cell transplant. The receptor set was obtained from a girl aged 2 to 9 with aplastic anemia, due to receive a stem cell transplant.

The chain employs TRBV3-1 and TRBJ2-5; D uncertain. CDR3 size: 19 residues. The V end lost 0 bases, the J end lost 6 bases, and 26 bases lay between the germline ends. Germline lookup yields CDR1 LGHDT and CDR2 YNNKEL (reference sequence). The CDR3 nucleotides read TGTGCCAGCAGCCAAGATCCCTATGATGATCTGGGTAGAAGAAAGACCCAGTACTTC. Its protein is CASSQDPYDDLGRRKTQYF.

V is TRBV29-1 and J is TRBJ2-1, with TRBD1 as a possible D gene (6 bases). The germline V and J ends were trimmed by 2 bases and 4 bases, with 9 bases remaining between them. This CDR3 is built from 13 residues. From germline, CDR1 is SQVTM and CDR2 ANQGSEA. CDR3 sequence: CSVEQGWYNEQFF. Written as DNA, the CDR3 is TGCAGCGTTGAACAGGGGTGGTACAATGAGCAGTTCTTC.

V usage is TRBV12-3 or TRBV12-4 and J usage is TRBJ2-3; 9 bases fit TRBD2. CDR3 length: 16 amino acids. After removal of 6 bases from V and 4 bases from J, the junction contained 11 bases not matched to a gene. In DNA, the CDR3 is TGTGCCAGCAGCTCCAGAGCGGGGGGCAGTCCAGATACGCAGTATTTT. Amino acids: CASSSRAGGSPDTQYF.

This clonotype has at least ten counts. The chain is built from TRBV20-1 and TRBJ2-1, with D perhaps matching TRBD2 (6 bases). Germline loops: CDR1 DFQATT, CDR2 SNEGSKA (reference sequence). V was trimmed by 1 base and J by 1 base, leaving 11 bases between them. The CDR3 consists of 15 residues. CDR3 nucleotides: TGCAGTGCTAGAGCGCCGGGACTGTCCTACAATGAGCAGTTCTTC. Translated: CSARAPGLSYNEQFF.

The chain couples TRBV5-6 to TRBJ1-1; D unclear. CDR3 length: 17 residues. The ends were cut back, 1 base at V and 0 bases at J, with 16 bases in the middle. Germline V gives CDR1 SGHDT, CDR2 YYEEEE. For the CDR3, the DNA is TGTGCCAGCAGCTTGAGACCCTCCTGGGTCTTGAACACTGAAGCTTTCTTT. It translates to CASSLRPSWVLNTEAFF.

The rearrangement uses TRBV10-3 and TRBJ2-7, with 8 nucleotides matching TRBD1. The CDR3 runs 12 residues. Germline loops: CDR1 ENHRY, CDR2 SYGVKD. V lost 10 bases to trimming and J lost 1 base; unmatched junction nucleotides: 3. The DNA of the CDR3 is TGTGCCACTAGGGACAGGTCCTACGAGCAGTACTTC. Translating it yields CATRDRSYEQYF.

The chain recombines TRBV18 with TRBJ2-7; maybe TRBD2 (7 bases). The length of the CDR3 is 15 residues. Trimming pared 1 base from V and 8 bases from J, leaving 18 bases between. In germline, CDR1 is KGHSH, CDR2 LQKENI. CDR3 DNA: TGTGCCAGCTCACCACGGGGGCGGGAGATGGCGAAGCAGTACTTC. This gives the protein CASSPRGREMAKQYF.

This clonotype was recorded many times. The chain combines TRBV20-1 with TRBJ2-1; D is perhaps TRBD1 (8 bases). This CDR3 is 13 amino acids long. V lost 0 bases and J lost 13, with 16 bases in between. From germline, CDR1 is DFQATT and CDR2 SNEGSKA (reference sequence). This CDR3 reads CSAREGGTGPQFF. The CDR3, as DNA: TGCAGTGCTAGAGAGGGGGGGACAGGACCCCAGTTCTTC.

The V gene is TRBV20-1, the J gene TRBJ2-4, with 9 positions matching TRBD1. The CDR3 consists of 16 residues. In germline, CDR1 is DFQATT, CDR2 SNEGSKA (reference sequence). Trimming took 5 bases from V and 6 from J; bases not matched to a gene: 14. The CDR3 nucleotides read TGCAGTGCTCTCGGGACAGGGAGGGCGTGGGGAAACATTCAGTACTTC. It specifies CSALGTGRAWGNIQYF.

This chain links TRBV20-1 with TRBJ2-5; D remains unclear. CDR1 DFQATT and CDR2 SNEGSKA come from the germline V gene (reference sequence). The CDR3 covers 14 residues. The V end was cut by 3 bases, the J end by 2 bases, with 13 bases between. CDR3 sequence (DNA): TGCAGTGCTAGGTCGCTCTTATTACAAGAGACCCAGTACTTC. Translating it yields CSARSLLLQETQYF.

Ten or more counts support this clonotype. The gene calls are TRBV5-1 and TRBJ2-5; D perhaps matches TRBD1 (6 bases). The CDR3 has 16 residues. Trimming cost V 0 bases and J 0 bases, with 12 bases left between them. Germline V gene data show CDR1 as SGHRS and CDR2 as YFSETQ. The DNA of the CDR3 is TGCGCCAGCAGCTTGGTACCAGGGGCGAACCAAGAGACCCAGTACTTC. Its protein product is CASSLVPGANQETQYF.

V and J are TRBV5-1 and TRBJ2-2; the D gene is possibly TRBD1 (5 bases). From germline, CDR1 is SGHRS and CDR2 YFSETQ. Trimming removed 5 bases from V and 0 bases from J, with 11 bases in between. This CDR3 is 15 amino acids long. This CDR3 is CASRQDTANTGELFF. CDR3 bases: TGCGCCAGCAGACAGGATACAGCGAACACCGGGGAGCTGTTTTTT.

This clonotype has only a few counts. V is TRBV20-1 and J is TRBJ1-2; TRBD1 matches 9 bases. There are 13 residues in the CDR3. Germline CDR1 and CDR2: DFQATT and SNEGSKA (reference sequence). V shed 4 bases and J 3 bases; nucleotides not matched to a gene: 3. The CDR3 region is CSAIGTGYYGYTF. The CDR3 bases are TGCAGTGCTATAGGGACAGGGTACTATGGCTACACCTTC.

The chain uses TRBV5-1 and TRBJ2-3; 9 bases match TRBD1. The CDR3 spans 16 residues. Trimming cost V 0 bases and J 6 bases; bases outside gene matches: 8. Germline CDR1 reads SGHRS; CDR2 reads YFSETQ. CDR3 amino acids: CASSLAPQGAIDTQYF. CDR3 DNA sequence: TGCGCCAGCAGCTTGGCCCCACAGGGGGCGATTGATACGCAGTATTTT.

The gene calls are TRBV20-1 and TRBJ2-5; 8 bases line up with TRBD1. This CDR3 contains 13 residues. V trimming: 4 bases; J trimming: 2 bases; junction bases outside the gene matches: 3. The germline V gene has CDR1 DFQATT and CDR2 SNEGSKA (reference sequence). Here the CDR3 DNA reads TGCAGTGCTAAGACAGGGGAGCAAGAGACCCAGTACTTC. Residues: CSAKTGEQETQYF.

In this sample, this clonotype turned up a few times. This sequence joins TRBV15 and TRBJ2-7; D uncertain. The CDR3 consists of 13 residues. Germline-derived CDR1 and CDR2 are LNHNV and YYDKDF (reference sequence). Trimming stripped 7 bases from V and 5 bases from J, with 15 bases between. CDR3 nucleotide sequence: TGTGCCACCATGCCTGATGGGTCGGACGAGCAGTACTTC. Its protein is CATMPDGSDEQYF.

This clonotype has more than one count but fewer than ten. The gene calls are TRBV6-5 and TRBJ2-3; TRBD1 is a possible D gene (5 bases). Trimming removed 2 bases at V and 0 bases at J, with 9 bases between. Germline V gene sequence: CDR1 MNHEY, CDR2 SVGAGI. The CDR3 runs 15 residues. The CDR3: CASSYRGASTDTQYF. The CDR3 coding sequence is TGTGCCAGCAGTTACAGGGGCGCTAGCACAGATACGCAGTATTTT.

The chain links TRBV20-1 to TRBJ2-7; 7 bases are shared with TRBD2. Germline values: CDR1 DFQATT, CDR2 SNEGSKA (reference sequence). V trimming: 0 bases; J trimming: 1 base; junction bases outside the gene matches: 6. This CDR3 has 15 amino acids. The CDR3 is CSARDPGAGSYEQYF. CDR3 nucleotide sequence: TGCAGTGCTAGAGATCCTGGAGCGGGGTCCTACGAGCAGTACTTC.